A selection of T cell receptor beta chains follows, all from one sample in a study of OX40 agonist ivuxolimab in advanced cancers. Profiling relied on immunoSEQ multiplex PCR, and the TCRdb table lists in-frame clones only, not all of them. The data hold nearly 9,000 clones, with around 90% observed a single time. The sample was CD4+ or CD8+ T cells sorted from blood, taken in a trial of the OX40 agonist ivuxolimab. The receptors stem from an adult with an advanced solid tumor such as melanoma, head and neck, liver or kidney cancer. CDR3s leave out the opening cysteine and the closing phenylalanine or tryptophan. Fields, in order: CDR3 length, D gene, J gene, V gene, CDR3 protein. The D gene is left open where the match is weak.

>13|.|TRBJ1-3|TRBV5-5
ASSLGQGYGNTIY
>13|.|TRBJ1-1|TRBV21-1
ASSKPPGAPNEAF
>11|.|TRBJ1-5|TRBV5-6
ASSWGYSEPQH
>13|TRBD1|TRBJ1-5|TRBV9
ASSPTGQGYQPQH
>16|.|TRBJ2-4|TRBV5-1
ASSLSPTAGPPKNIQY
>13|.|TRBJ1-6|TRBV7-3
ASSGGVGTNSPLH
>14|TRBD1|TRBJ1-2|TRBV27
ASSFLSPRGRDGYT
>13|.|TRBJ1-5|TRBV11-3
ASSQARGINQPQH
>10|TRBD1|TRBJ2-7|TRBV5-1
ASSGDSYEQY
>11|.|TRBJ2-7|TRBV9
ASSADSPDEQY